This T cell receptor beta chain was retrieved from a study of blood T cells in healthy people across ages. With a J-beta primer mix and a sample-barcoded 5' primer, a second PCR ran roughly 7 to 11 cycles. The authors tagged each cDNA molecule using a template-switch adaptor with 12 random nucleotides. TCRdb independently ran MiXCR on the 5' RACE reads; one entry per CDR3 protein. The data hold about 760,000 distinct CDR3 sequences, with roughly three fifths observed a single time. This clonotype was counted between two and nine times. Isolated PBMCs totaled at least 6 million in each sample. Trimming cost V 6 bases and J 5 bases, with 9 bases left between them. The CDR3 loop spans 12 amino acids.

The V and J genes are TRBV12-3 or TRBV12-4 and TRBJ2-3, with unresolved D. The sequence came from a middle-aged man in good health. The sample comprised blood. CDR3 residues: CASRSTGDTQYF. The CDR3, as DNA: TGTGCCAGCAGATCGACTGGAGATACGCAGTATTTT.